This T cell receptor beta chain came from a study of T cells in women clearing cervical HPV infection. The wider study: No precancer developed; the control's incident HPV16 infection cleared within 12 months.

On this clone itself: Its antigen remains unidentified. The read ends 3 residues before the CDR3 terminus; that terminus is restored from the germline J gene.

Per the germline V gene, CDR1 is MGHRA and CDR2 is YSYEKL. V lost 3 bases and J lost 4; bases outside the gene matches: 6. The CDR3 is 16 residues long. TCRdb keeps only in-frame clones here, not all; method: immunoSEQ multiplex PCR. The listing contains about 24,000 clones. Regarding the study as a whole: Timing of associations relative to infection is unclear; T-cell subsets were not isolated.

This sequence originates from a woman between 18 and 75 years old with a cervical HPV16 infection that either progressed to CIN3+ or cleared (not recorded which). The V call is TRBV4-1, the J call TRBJ2-7; 13 bases match TRBD2. Material for sequencing was blood buffy coat. CDR3 DNA, as far as it was read: TGCGCCAGCAGCCACTATGGACTAGCGGGAGTGTACGAG. This gives the protein CASSHYGLAGVYE. In full, the CDR3 is CASSHYGLAGVYEQYF.